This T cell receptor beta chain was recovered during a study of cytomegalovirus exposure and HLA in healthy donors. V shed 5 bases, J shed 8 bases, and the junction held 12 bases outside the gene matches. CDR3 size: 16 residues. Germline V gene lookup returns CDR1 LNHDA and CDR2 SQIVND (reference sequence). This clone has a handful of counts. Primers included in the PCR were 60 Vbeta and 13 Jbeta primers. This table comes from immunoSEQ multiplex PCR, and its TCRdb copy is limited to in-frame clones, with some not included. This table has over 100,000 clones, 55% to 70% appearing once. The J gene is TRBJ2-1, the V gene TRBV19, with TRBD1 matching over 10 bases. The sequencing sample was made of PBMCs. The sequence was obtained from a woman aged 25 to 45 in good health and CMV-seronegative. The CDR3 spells CASSPTSTGGLHEQFF. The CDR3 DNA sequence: TGTGCCAGTAGTCCGACCTCGACAGGGGGCTTGCATGAGCAGTTCTTC.